One sample yielded the 30 T cell receptor beta chains listed below, sequenced in a study of cytomegalovirus exposure and HLA in healthy donors. PCR employed 60 Vbeta and 13 Jbeta primers. Some clones are missing from TCRdb's copy, which holds only in-frame ones; the method was immunoSEQ multiplex PCR. The table records some 140,000 clones, 65% to 80% of them present only once. Sequencing was carried out using PBMCs. The receptors come from a man aged 35 to 55 in good health and CMV-seronegative.

The CDR3 is CASSSGTSNQPQHF. The CDR3 coding sequence is TGTGCCAGCAGCTCAGGCACCAGCAATCAGCCCCAGCATTTT. This sequence joins TRBV7-2 and TRBJ1-5; D remains ambiguous. The CDR3 loop spans 14 amino acids. V dropped 4 bases and J dropped 1 base, with 8 bases sitting between them. Germline-derived CDR1 and CDR2 are SGHTA and FQGNSA.

This clone was found once. This chain connects TRBV29-1 to TRBJ2-5; TRBD2 matches 8 bases. Germline assignment: CDR1 SQVTM and CDR2 ANQGSEA. With 4 bases clipped from V and 5 bases from J, the junction kept 6 bases outside the gene matches. This CDR3 is 13 amino acids long. This chain's CDR3 is CSVARGAGETQYF. CDR3 DNA: TGCAGCGTTGCGCGGGGGGCAGGGGAGACCCAGTACTTC.

The rearrangement joins TRBV4-3 to TRBJ1-5, with 12 nucleotides matching TRBD1. Germline V gene data show CDR1 as LGHNA and CDR2 as YSLEER. Unmatched junction bases numbered 7, after V lost 0 bases and J lost 7 bases. The CDR3 covers 17 residues. The CDR3 bases are TGCGCCAGCAGCCAAGATTTAGGGACAGGGGGCGGACAGCCCCAGCATTTT. Amino acid sequence: CASSQDLGTGGGQPQHF.

The chain carries TRBV5-8 and TRBJ2-1, with D possibly being TRBD1 (6 bases). CDR3 length: 13 residues. Trimming pared 4 bases from V and 10 bases from J, leaving 15 bases between. Germline V CDR1 and CDR2: SGHTS, YDEGEE. The CDR3 spells CASSTYRVGEQFF. The DNA for the CDR3 is TGTGCCAGCAGCACATACAGGGTGGGAGAGCAGTTCTTC. The whole variable domain, remainder taken from reference TRBV5-8 and TRBJ2-1, is EAGVTQSPTHLIKTRGQQATLRCSPISGHTSVYWYQQALGLGLQFLLWYDEGEERNRGNFPPRFSGRQFPNYSSELNVNALELEDSALYLCASSTYRVGEQFFGPGTRLTVL.

J is TRBJ2-3 and V is TRBV6-6; 7 nucleotides align to TRBD1. Germline V gene lookup returns CDR1 MNHNY and CDR2 SVGAGI (reference sequence). This CDR3 region has 15 residues. With 6 bases clipped from V and 4 bases from J, the junction kept 10 bases outside the gene matches. This CDR3 reads CASSPRQGTSDTQYF. In DNA form, the CDR3 reads TGTGCCAGCAGCCCTCGACAGGGTACGTCAGATACGCAGTATTTT.

The chain uses TRBV19 and TRBJ1-1, with D possibly being TRBD1 (6 bases). Germline lookup yields CDR1 LNHDA and CDR2 SQIVND (reference sequence). The CDR3 has 14 amino acids. V was clipped by 2 bases and J by 0 bases, with 7 bases between them. The CDR3 coding sequence is TGTGCCAGTAGTATAACAGGGATGAACACTGAAGCTTTCTTT. Its translation is CASSITGMNTEAFF.

V is TRBV7-2 and J is TRBJ2-6, with 9 bases fitting TRBD1. V was pared by 8 bases and J by 0 bases, with 11 bases of the junction left unmatched. This CDR3 is built from 18 residues. Germline loops: CDR1 SGHTA, CDR2 FQGNSA. This chain's CDR3 is CASGSRDRAFSGANVLTF. The DNA of the CDR3 is TGTGCCAGCGGTAGCCGGGACAGGGCCTTCTCTGGGGCCAACGTCCTGACTTTC. Together with reference TRBV7-2 and TRBJ2-6, the CDR3 gives the full variable domain: GAGVSQSPSNKVTEKGKDVELRCDPISGHTALYWYRQSLGQGLEFLIYFQGNSAPDKSGLPSDRFSAERTGGSVSTLTIQRTQQEDSAVYLCASGSRDRAFSGANVLTFGAGSRLTVL.

The rearrangement joins TRBV4-1 to TRBJ2-5, with TRBD2 identical over 12 bases. V lost 1 base to trimming and J lost 5 bases; unmatched junction nucleotides: 8. CDR3 length: 17 residues. Germline loops: CDR1 MGHRA, CDR2 YSYEKL. Here the CDR3 reads CASSQGRLAGDRETQYF. CDR3 nucleotide sequence: TGCGCCAGCAGCCAAGGGCGACTAGCGGGGGACCGGGAGACCCAGTACTTC.

The chain combines TRBV11-2 with TRBJ2-3, with D maybe TRBD2 (5 bases). In germline, CDR1 is SGHAT, CDR2 FQNNGV. V gave up 5 bases and J gave up 7 bases, with 16 bases separating them. The CDR3 loop spans 14 amino acids. The CDR3 protein is CASSVGSRGNTQYF. CDR3 coding DNA: TGTGCCAGCAGCGTGGGGAGTCGAGGGAATACGCAGTATTTT.

This sequence joins TRBV28 and TRBJ1-4; D may be TRBD1 (5 bases). CDR1 MDHEN and CDR2 SYDVKM come from the germline V gene. V was shortened by 7 bases and J by 8 bases, with 17 bases between the two germline ends. The CDR3 is made up of 14 amino acids. The chain's CDR3 is CASTGGSRDEKLFF. The CDR3 region has the DNA TGTGCCAGCACCGGGGGGAGCAGGGACGAAAAACTGTTTTTT. The whole variable domain, filled in from reference TRBV28 and TRBJ1-4, reads DVKVTQSSRYLVKRTGEKVFLECVQDMDHENMFWYRQDPGLGLRLIYFSYDVKMKEKGDIPEGYSVSREKKERFSLILESASTNQTSMYLCASTGGSRDEKLFFGSGTQLSVL.

The V and J genes are TRBV6-5 and TRBJ2-5, with 8 bases that match TRBD2. The CDR3 runs to 15 residues. V gave up 5 bases and J gave up 2 bases; unmatched junction bases: 7. The germline gives CDR1 MNHEY, CDR2 SVGAGI. CDR3: CASSHNLAGQETQYF. CDR3 bases: TGTGCCAGCAGTCACAACTTAGCGGGGCAAGAGACCCAGTACTTC.

The chain carries TRBV7-8 and TRBJ1-5, with TRBD1 identical over 8 bases. The CDR3 extends over 15 amino acids. Germline V lookup: CDR1 SGHVS, CDR2 FQNEAQ. After removal of 5 bases from V and 7 bases from J, the junction contained 10 bases not matched to a gene. The CDR3 spells CASSLTTGANQPQHF. CDR3 in DNA: TGTGCCAGCAGCCTTACGACAGGGGCGAACCAGCCCCAGCATTTT.

This clone has only one observation. The chain combines TRBV19 with TRBJ2-3, with 14 positions matching TRBD2. Germline CDR1 LNHDA, CDR2 SQIVND (reference sequence). The V segment lost 5 bases and the J segment 2 bases; nucleotides outside the gene matches: 3. CDR3 length: 16 amino acids. CDR3 amino acids: CASSRLAGGYTDTQYF. The CDR3 DNA is TGTGCCAGTAGTCGACTAGCGGGAGGGTACACAGATACGCAGTATTTT.

The chain joins TRBV7-9 to TRBJ1-2; maybe TRBD1 (6 bases). Looked up from germline, CDR1 is SEHNR and CDR2 is FQNEAQ (reference sequence). Trimming stripped 4 bases from V and 7 bases from J, with 13 bases between. The CDR3 extends over 13 amino acids. The CDR3 here is CASSSTGWSGYTF. As DNA, the CDR3 is TGTGCCAGCAGCTCCACAGGGTGGAGTGGCTACACCTTC.

The chain recombines TRBV9 with TRBJ2-7; 9 bases match TRBD2. The germline CDR1 and CDR2 sequences are SGDLS and YYNGEE. V shed 0 bases, J shed 6 bases, and the junction held 10 bases outside the gene matches. The CDR3 has 16 residues. The CDR3 spells CASSVEGSGSVGEQYF. CDR3 coding DNA: TGTGCCAGCAGCGTAGAAGGTAGCGGGAGCGTAGGCGAGCAGTACTTC.

Here the CDR3 DNA reads TGTGCCAGCACCACTCAGAGGTCGGATGTGGGCGAGCAGTACTTC. Translation: CASTTQRSDVGEQYF. This chain connects TRBV6-1 to TRBJ2-7; D is unresolved. Deletions cut 7 bases from V and 6 bases from J, with 22 bases between. This CDR3 contains 15 residues. Germline CDR1 reads MNHNS; CDR2 reads SASEGT.

This clone was counted only a few times. V usage is TRBV30 and J usage is TRBJ2-2, with TRBD2 as a possible D gene (6 bases). V was trimmed by 6 bases and J by 5 bases, leaving 16 bases between them. Germline V lookup: CDR1 GTSNPN, CDR2 SVGIG (reference sequence). The CDR3 consists of 14 residues. CDR3 region: CACSRGWGTGELFF. Here the CDR3 DNA reads TGTGCCTGTAGCCGGGGGTGGGGGACCGGGGAGCTGTTTTTT.

This chain uses TRBV7-9 with TRBJ1-2; 9 bases align to TRBD1. Germline lookup yields CDR1 SEHNR and CDR2 FQNEAQ (reference sequence). The trim removed 1 base at V and 6 bases at J, leaving 9 bases unmatched. The CDR3 covers 16 residues. CDR3 DNA sequence: TGTGCCAGCAGCTTAGATGCTGGGACAGGGTATGATGGCTACACCTTC. Its translation is CASSLDAGTGYDGYTF.

This clone has just a few counts. The J gene is TRBJ2-1, the V gene TRBV19, with unresolved D. V lost 2 bases and J 0 bases, leaving 11 bases between the germline ends. Germline CDR1 reads LNHDA; CDR2 reads SQIVND (reference sequence). CDR3 length: 16 residues. CDR3 sequence (DNA): TGTGCCAGTAGTATACAGTTCCCCCTCTCCTACAATGAGCAGTTCTTC. Translated, it gives CASSIQFPLSYNEQFF.

V and J are TRBV5-4 and TRBJ1-2; D remains ambiguous. Germline CDR1 SGHNT, CDR2 YYREEE (reference sequence). This CDR3 spans 16 amino acids. The V and J ends lost 0 bases and 4 bases respectively, with 16 bases between them. The CDR3 sequence is CASSLGTSSLLYGYTF. The DNA of the CDR3 is TGTGCCAGCAGCTTGGGCACAAGTTCCCTCCTCTATGGCTACACCTTC.

This chain uses TRBV2 with TRBJ2-3; 7 bases match TRBD2. J lost 4 bases, V lost 6 bases, and 10 bases had no gene match. The CDR3 consists of 15 residues. From germline, CDR1 is SNHLY and CDR2 FYNNEI. CDR3 in DNA: TGTGCCAGCAGGGCCTGGGGGAGGGACGCAGATACGCAGTATTTT. Residues: CASRAWGRDADTQYF.

The rearrangement links TRBV2 to TRBJ2-7, with TRBD1 matching over 7 bases. The ends lost 5 bases at V and 0 bases at J; junction bases unmatched: 4. CDR3 length equals 14 residues. Germline CDR1 and CDR2: SNHLY and FYNNEI. Here the CDR3 DNA reads TGTGCCAGCAGTTCACAGGGGCCCTCCTACGAGCAGTACTTC. The encoded protein is CASSSQGPSYEQYF.

The chain combines TRBV7-3 with TRBJ1-2; 12 bases match TRBD1. Germline trimming cut 4 bases from V and 7 bases from J; bases unmatched to any gene: 4. This CDR3 is 14 amino acids long. Germline CDR1 is SGHTA and CDR2 is FQGTGA. CDR3 sequence (DNA): TGTGCCAGCAGCTCGGGACAGGGGGCGTTTGGCTACACCTTC. Translating gives CASSSGQGAFGYTF.

The DNA of the CDR3 is TGCGCCAGCAGCTACTTTTCCAGGGGGGCCTCCTACAATGAGCAGTTCTTC. Translation: CASSYFSRGASYNEQFF. The chain is built from TRBV5-1 and TRBJ2-1; possibly TRBD1 for D (7 bases). V dropped 3 bases and J dropped 0 bases, with 16 bases sitting between them. The CDR3 length is 17 residues. CDR1 is SGHRS and CDR2 is YFSETQ in the germline V gene.

V and J are TRBV5-6 and TRBJ1-5, with a possible D match to TRBD1 (6 bases). This CDR3 has 16 amino acids. Germline lookup yields CDR1 SGHDT and CDR2 YYEEEE. V lost 1 base and J lost 0, with 11 bases in between. The CDR3 nucleotides read TGTGCCAGCAGCTTGAGGGACAACTATAGCAATCAGCCCCAGCATTTT. This sequence encodes CASSLRDNYSNQPQHF.

This clone was found a few times. The V and J genes are TRBV7-8 and TRBJ1-2; D is perhaps TRBD1 (6 bases). Germline V gives CDR1 SGHVS, CDR2 FQNEAQ. The CDR3 totals 20 residues. Trimming left V 5 bases short and J 6 bases short, with 34 bases between. The CDR3 nucleotides are TGTGCCAGCAGCCCCCACACCTTGATACGCCAAATTACACAGGGAGATGGCTACACCTTC. Amino acids: CASSPHTLIRQITQGDGYTF.

The rearrangement links TRBV14 to TRBJ1-1; D is unresolved. V was shortened by 0 bases and J by 3 bases, with 14 bases between the two germline ends. The CDR3 contains 16 residues. The germline CDR1 and CDR2 sequences are SGHDN and FVKESK. The CDR3 region is CASSQDFGSAYTEAFF. CDR3 DNA sequence: TGTGCCAGCAGCCAAGATTTCGGATCAGCGTACACTGAAGCTTTCTTT.

The genes are TRBV7-2 and TRBJ2-7; no clear D gene. This CDR3 is 14 amino acids long. Trimming removed 0 bases at V and 0 bases at J, with 6 bases between. CDR1 is SGHTA and CDR2 is FQGNSA in the germline V gene. CDR3 loop: CASSLARSSYEQYF. The CDR3 nucleotides read TGTGCCAGCAGCTTAGCCCGGAGCTCCTACGAGCAGTACTTC.

The chain couples TRBV7-2 to TRBJ2-7; 10 bases are shared with TRBD1. The CDR3 length is 15 residues. V lost 5 bases to trimming and J lost 6 bases; unmatched junction nucleotides: 10. Germline assignment: CDR1 SGHTA and CDR2 FQGNSA. CDR3 nucleotide sequence: TGTGCCAGCAGCATGACCGGGACAGGGGTTCGCGAGCAGTACTTC. Encoded protein: CASSMTGTGVREQYF.

V is TRBV5-1 and J is TRBJ1-2, with TRBD1 as a possible D gene (6 bases). Germline loops: CDR1 SGHRS, CDR2 YFSETQ. V gave up 4 bases and J gave up 2 bases, with 15 bases separating them. The CDR3 is 15 amino acids. This chain's CDR3 is CASSPTQGFNYGYTF. For the CDR3, the DNA is TGCGCCAGCAGCCCGACACAGGGTTTCAACTATGGCTACACCTTC.